Each of the 8 T cell receptor beta chains below was sequenced from the same sample in a study of CD8+ T cells in alopecia areata. RNA extraction and reverse transcription yielded cDNA as sequencing template. Measured with immunoSEQ multiplex PCR; TCRdb has only the in-frame clones, and not every one. The sample was found to contain more than 250,000 clones, and every one recurs. The pooled cutaneous lymph node cells were sorted using several markers (CD4, CD8alpha, NKG2D, NKG2ACE and others). The sample consisted of CD4+ T cells sorted from a lymph node. These receptors all stem from a C3H/HeJ mouse with alopecia areata. The MHC haplotype of the strain is H2-k.

This clone was counted at least ten times. Any gene name here is a mouse gene name. The CDR3 extends 4 residues past the end of the read, so its final part is completed from the germline J gene. The sample contains more than one DNA sequence encoding this CDR3. The chain employs TRBV1 and TRBJ2-2, with 7 positions matching TRBD2. The germline CDR1 and CDR2 sequences are NSQYPW and LRSPGD (reference sequence). V shed 2 bases, J shed 0 bases, and the junction held 0 bases outside the gene matches. This CDR3 is 15 amino acids long. CDR3 sequence: CTCSATGANTGQLYF. The CDR3 bases that were read are TGCACCTGCAGTGCAACTGGGGCAAACACCGGG.

Worth noting for this clone: Genes and germline are mouse. The read comes to an end 4 residues before the CDR3 does, leaving the germline J gene to fill in the end. This sequence joins TRBV19 and TRBJ1-2; 11 positions agree with TRBD1. Trimming at V came to 4 bases and at J to 4 bases, leaving 3 bases not matched to a gene. The length of the CDR3 is 14 residues. The germline V gene has CDR1 FNHDT and CDR2 SITEND (reference sequence). The sequenced CDR3 bases are TGTGCCAGCAGTTCCGGGACAGGGGGCTCC. Residues: CASSSGTGGS. The whole CDR3 is CASSSGTGGSDYTF.

This clone was detected only a few times. Gene names are mouse gene names. The missing CDR3 end, 4 residues past where the read stops, is filled in from the germline J gene. The J gene is TRBJ2-2, the V gene TRBV13-3, with unresolved D. V shed 5 bases and J shed 1 base, with 9 bases lying between them. Per germline, CDR1 NNHDY and CDR2 SYVADS. The CDR3 covers 14 residues. Partial CDR3 DNA: TGTGCCAGCAGGACCGACAAAAACACCGGG. As protein: CASRTDKNTG. The complete CDR3 protein is CASRTDKNTGQLYF.

This clone was seen a few times. Here the gene names and germline are mouse. Read data end 4 residues before the CDR3 end; the end is taken from the germline J gene. Distinct nucleotide sequences in the sample also encode this CDR3. This chain joins TRBV5 and TRBJ2-1, with 7 nucleotides matching TRBD1. V gave up 0 bases and J gave up 2 bases; unmatched junction bases: 1. The CDR3 runs 15 residues. The germline V gene encodes CDR1 LGHNA and CDR2 YNLKQL (reference sequence). The part of the CDR3 DNA that was read is TGTGCCAGCAGCCAAGAGGGACAGTACTATGCT. It is translated as CASSQEGQYYA. The full CDR3 is CASSQEGQYYAEQFF.

To note about this clone: Genes here carry mouse names. The observed sequence ends 4 residues before the CDR3 terminus, with the missing tail filled in from the germline J gene. The gene calls are TRBV19 and TRBJ2-5; no definite D call. CDR3 length: 14 residues. Germline V lookup: CDR1 FNHDT, CDR2 SITEND (reference sequence). The V and J ends lost 4 bases and 0 bases respectively, with 9 bases between them. CDR3 DNA (partial): TGTGCCAGCAGTCCGACAATTAACCAAGAC. This translates into CASSPTINQD. The whole CDR3 protein is CASSPTINQDTQYF.

This clone has more than one count but fewer than ten. Mouse gene names apply. This CDR3 is CASSQEHRGANTGQLYF. Incomplete CDR3 DNA: TGTGCCAGCAGCCAAGAACACAGGGGAGCAAACACCGGG. The rearrangement links TRBV5 to TRBJ2-2; 7 bases match TRBD1. The sequenced fragment ends 4 residues before the CDR3 boundary, so the rest is inferred from the germline J gene. CDR3 length: 17 amino acids. V shed 0 bases, J shed 0 bases, and the junction held 4 bases outside the gene matches. CDR1 is LGHNA and CDR2 is YNLKQL in the germline V gene (reference sequence).

Worth noting for this clone: Genes and germline come from the mouse. The read comes to an end 4 residues before the CDR3 does, leaving the germline J gene to fill in the end. This sample includes further DNA sequences coding for the same CDR3. V usage is TRBV1 and J usage is TRBJ2-7; 12 bases fit TRBD2. The CDR3 is 15 amino acids. Germline values: CDR1 NSQYPW, CDR2 LRSPGD (reference sequence). CDR3 DNA, as far as it was read: TGCACCTGCAGTGCAGAGGGACTGGGGGGATAT. Residues: CTCSAEGLGGY. The CDR3 in its entirety is CTCSAEGLGGYEQYF.

This clone was counted between two and nine times. Germline and genes here are mouse. The read halts 4 residues ahead of the CDR3 end, with the missing end drawn from the germline J gene. The chain has TRBV17 and TRBJ1-1, with D perhaps TRBD1 (6 bases). The CDR3 totals 14 residues. Per germline, CDR1 MNHDT and CDR2 YYDKIL. The V and J ends lost 3 bases and 3 bases respectively, with 11 bases between them. The CDR3 bases that were read are TGTGCTAGCAGTAGGGGGGGGCAGGACACA. Residues: CASSRGGQDT. The full CDR3 is CASSRGGQDTEVFF.